What follows are 15 T cell receptor beta chains derived from one specimen sequenced in a study of regulatory T cells in long-lasting Graves disease. The time point: newly diagnosed GD, antithyroid drugs for less than 3 months. With RNA extracted from PBMCs as input, the TCR library was made. Construction of the TCR beta libraries employed iRepertoire HTBI primers in conjunction with Arm-PCR of CDR3 regions. From the multiplex PCR reads, TCRdb called clonotypes with MiXCR, one entry per CDR3 protein. Of approximately 360,000 distinct CDR3 sequences listed, roughly 10% are singletons. Another study also made use of these data, one on T cells in Graves' hyperthyroidism and ophthalmopathy.

The sequences come from peripheral blood mononuclear cells (PBMCs), collected at new diagnosis, from a patient treated with antithyroid drugs. The receptors stem from a woman under 30 with Graves disease.

As concerns this clonotype: One junction end disagrees with the germline gene, perhaps due to a read error. The chain employs TRBV11-2 and TRBJ1-4; D remains ambiguous. CDR1 and CDR2 from the germline V gene are SGHAT and FQNNGV. CDR3 length: 15 residues. The CDR3 bases are TGCGCCAGCAGCCAAGATCTTGGCAGAGGGGAAAAACTGTTTTTT. Its protein product is CASSQDLGRGEKLFF. Complete variable domain (other parts from reference TRBV11-2 and TRBJ1-4): EAGVAQSPRYKIIEKRQSVAFWCNPISGHATLYWYQQILGQGPKLLIQFQNNGVVDDSQLPKDRFSAERLKGVDSTLKIQPAKLEDSAVYLCASSQDLGRGEKLFFGSGTQLSVL.

The table lists this clonotype with many counts. The chain carries TRBV7-2 and TRBJ2-3, with D uncertain. The length of the CDR3 is 14 residues. Trimming took off 3 bases at V and 1 base at J, with 8 bases between the two ends. CDR1 and CDR2 (germline): SGHTA, FQGNSA. The CDR3 nucleotides read TGTGCCAGCAGCTTCGTTAGTCGCACAGATACGCAGTATTTT. This sequence encodes CASSFVSRTDTQYF.

Many counts were recorded for this clonotype. The J gene is TRBJ2-5, the V gene TRBV7-3; unclear D gene. In germline, CDR1 is SGHTA, CDR2 FQGTGA. Trimming stripped 1 base from V and 5 bases from J, with 8 bases between. The CDR3 covers 13 residues. CDR3: CASSLIPLETQYF. Here the CDR3 DNA reads TGTGCCAGCAGCTTAATCCCCCTGGAGACCCAGTACTTC.

This clonotype was counted ten times or more. This chain uses TRBV13 with TRBJ1-3; no clear D gene. V gave up 1 base and J gave up 8 bases, with 9 bases separating them. Germline CDR1 PRHDT, CDR2 FYEKMQ (reference sequence). The CDR3 contains 13 residues. The CDR3 here is CASSLVPPDTIYF. The CDR3 nucleotides read TGTGCCAGCAGCTTAGTACCCCCTGACACCATATATTTT. Looking up the rest from reference TRBV13 and TRBJ1-3 gives the full variable domain: AAGVIQSPRHLIKEKRETATLKCYPIPRHDTVYWYQQGPGQDPQFLISFYEKMQSDKGSIPDRFSAQQFSDYHSELNMSSLELGDSALYFCASSLVPPDTIYFGEGSWLTVV.

This rearrangement joins TRBV20-1 to TRBJ1-1; 8 bases fit TRBD1. With V trimmed by 3 bases and J by 11 bases, 11 bases remained unmatched. The CDR3 contains 13 residues. Germline CDR1 reads DFQATT; CDR2 reads SNEGSKA (reference sequence). The CDR3 spells CSARGQESLGAFF. The CDR3 bases are TGCAGTGCTAGGGGACAGGAATCCCTGGGGGCTTTCTTT.

This clonotype was found a few times. CDR3 coding DNA: TGTGCCAGCAGCCCCCAATCCGGGACAGGAGTTAATTCACCCCTCCACTTT. Translated, it gives CASSPQSGTGVNSPLHF. The chain employs TRBV11-2 and TRBJ1-6; TRBD1 agrees at 8 bases. The J segment lost 6 bases and the V segment lost 5 bases, leaving 12 bases of the junction unmatched. Germline CDR1 and CDR2: SGHAT and FQNNGV. The CDR3 contains 17 residues.

V is TRBV29-1 and J is TRBJ2-3; a weak D match, TRBD1 (6 bases). The germline V and J ends were trimmed by 7 bases and 1 base, with 9 bases remaining between them. This CDR3 has 12 amino acids. Germline-derived CDR1 and CDR2 are SQVTM and ANQGSEA. CDR3 amino acids: CSGRQGTDTQYF. CDR3 nucleotide sequence: TGCAGCGGAAGACAGGGCACAGATACGCAGTATTTT.

This clonotype was picked up many times. The CDR3 sequence: CSATTEVQETQYF. DNA for the CDR3: TGCAGTGCTACCACTGAGGTCCAAGAGACCCAGTACTTC. V gene TRBV20-1 combines with J gene TRBJ2-5; D remains unclear. Trimming shortened V by 4 bases and J by 1 base, and 10 bases separated the two germline ends. Germline CDR1 and CDR2: DFQATT and SNEGSKA (reference sequence). This CDR3 spans 13 amino acids.

This clonotype was detected a few times. The rearrangement joins TRBV27 to TRBJ2-7; no definite D call. V lost 0 bases to trimming and J lost 2 bases, with 11 bases between them. The germline CDR1 and CDR2 sequences are MNHEY and SMNVEV (reference sequence). The CDR3 runs to 15 residues. The CDR3 spells CASSLSGTSAYEQYF. The CDR3 DNA is TGTGCCAGCAGTTTATCGGGAACGTCAGCCTACGAGCAGTACTTC.

This clonotype was seen more than once but under ten times. This sequence joins TRBV7-3 and TRBJ2-1; TRBD2 matches 9 bases. Germline values: CDR1 SGHTA, CDR2 FQGTGA. The junction had 6 bases not matched to a gene; V was cut back by 2 bases and J by 7 bases. The CDR3 is 15 amino acids. The CDR3 nucleotides are TGTGCCAGCAGCTTATTTGGGGCGGGAGGGAATGAGCAGTTCTTC. It translates to CASSLFGAGGNEQFF.

This clonotype was detected ten times or more. This rearrangement joins TRBV10-3 to TRBJ1-1, with a weak D call TRBD1 (5 bases). The CDR3 has 12 residues. V lost 4 bases to trimming and J lost 3 bases, with 6 bases between them. Germline-derived CDR1 and CDR2 are ENHRY and SYGVKD. As DNA, the CDR3 is TGTGCCATCAGTGTCAGGGACACTGAAGCTTTCTTT. The encoded protein is CAISVRDTEAFF.

Only a few counts were recorded for this clonotype. The rearrangement joins TRBV4-2 to TRBJ1-4; maybe TRBD1 (5 bases). The CDR3 has 14 residues. Germline CDR1 LGHNA, CDR2 YNFKEQ. Trimming took off 1 base at V and 8 bases at J, with 11 bases between the two ends. The CDR3 region is CASSQGQGWEKLFF. DNA for the CDR3: TGTGCCAGCAGCCAAGGGCAGGGATGGGAAAAACTGTTTTTT.

This clonotype was recorded a few times. The chain joins TRBV6-1 to TRBJ2-1, with D possibly being TRBD1 or TRBD2 (5 bases each). The CDR3 loop spans 15 amino acids. Per germline, CDR1 MNHNS and CDR2 SASEGT. V dropped 2 bases and J dropped 7 bases, with 15 bases sitting between them. The CDR3 reads CASSELGVPPNEQFF. CDR3 coding DNA: TGTGCCAGCAGTGAACTGGGGGTCCCCCCTAATGAGCAGTTCTTC.

This clonotype has a handful of counts. This sequence joins TRBV3-1 and TRBJ1-2; a weak D match, TRBD1 (5 bases). The germline V gene has CDR1 LGHDT and CDR2 YNNKEL (reference sequence). V was clipped by 4 bases and J by 8 bases, with 17 bases between them. There are 14 residues in the CDR3. Here the CDR3 reads CASSLTGTKRGYTF. The CDR3 bases are TGTGCCAGCAGCCTGACCGGGACTAAAAGAGGCTACACCTTC.

The chain carries TRBV20-1 and TRBJ2-7, with TRBD1 matching 9 bases. V shed 4 bases, J shed 5 bases, and the junction held 12 bases outside the gene matches. Germline values: CDR1 DFQATT, CDR2 SNEGSKA (reference sequence). This CDR3 contains 15 residues. The CDR3 DNA reads TGCAGTGCTAAGGGACAGGGTAACTCCTGGCACGAGCAGTACTTC. This encodes CSAKGQGNSWHEQYF.